This T cell receptor (beta chain) was obtained from a study of cytomegalovirus exposure and HLA in healthy donors. Across the study: Drawn from HLA-typed donors, about 85 million unique TCRs were held in an early data release.

The CDR3 consists of 16 residues. The V and J ends lost 5 bases and 1 base respectively, with 17 bases between them. Germline loops: CDR1 LNHDA, CDR2 SQIVND (reference sequence). In its sample, this clone was seen many times. Amplification used 60 Vbeta primers and 13 Jbeta primers. Libraries were prepared by immunoSEQ multiplex PCR; TCRdb keeps only in-frame clonotypes and omits some of them. The table has 150,000 to 200,000 clones, about three quarters seen once; the top ten hold approximately 1.5%. Sequenced input: PBMCs. The clonotype originates from a woman between 25 and 40 years old in good health and CMV-seropositive. This rearrangement joins TRBV19 to TRBJ1-1; D gene uncertain. The CDR3 loop reads CASSLNLGGSNTEAFF. CDR3 DNA sequence: TGTGCCAGTAGTTTGAATCTCGGAGGCTCGAACACTGAAGCTTTCTTT.